This TCR beta chain was identified during a study of Ad26.COV2.S vaccination and SARS-CoV-2 variants. Whole-study results and caveats: A substantial breadth of spike-specific CD8+ and CD4+ T cell responses after vaccination has been reported.

A remark on this clone: Its specificity is not known.

The CDR3 is 15 amino acids. Trimming took 0 bases from V and 5 from J, leaving 14 bases between them. Germline V gene lookup returns CDR1 MNHEY and CDR2 SMNVEV (reference sequence). The sample's treatment: some 20 received Ad26.COV2.S at low or high dose, single or two shots; a few received placebo; per-sample allocation not given. On day 63 after the first injection, vaccine and placebo recipients gave samples. Using immunoSEQ multiplex PCR, the repertoire was profiled, and TCRdb retains in-frame clones only, with some absent. The data hold 350,000 to 400,000 clones, with about 85% observed a single time.

This specimen consisted of peripheral blood, obtained in a trial of Ad26.COV2.S vaccine versus placebo. The chain is built from TRBV27 and TRBJ2-7, with a tentative D call TRBD1 (5 bases). The source of this sequence is a person between 18 and 65 years old who received the Ad26.COV2.S COVID-19 vaccine or a placebo. CDR3 amino acids: CASSLSLAGIDEQYF. In DNA form, the CDR3 reads TGTGCCAGCAGTTTATCGCTTGCAGGGATAGACGAGCAGTACTTC.